A single sample is the source of the 14 T cell receptor beta chains below, sequenced in a study of shared clonotypes between healthy human individuals. Profiling relied on immunoSEQ multiplex PCR, and the TCRdb table lists in-frame clones only, not all of them. The table lists hundreds of thousands of clones, 96% of them singletons. The sequenced sample was naive CD4+ T cells sorted from blood. Specified subset: CD45RA+ positively selected. Receptors originate from a woman aged 25-40 years in good health.

This chain links TRBV19 with TRBJ2-7; 14 bases align to TRBD2. The CDR3 totals 15 residues. The trim removed 11 bases at V and 11 bases at J, leaving 17 bases unmatched. CDR1 is LNHDA and CDR2 is SQIVND in the germline V gene (reference sequence). CDR3 amino acids: CAPFPGQPGLAGEYF. The CDR3 DNA sequence: TGTGCCCCCTTCCCGGGGCAGCCGGGACTAGCGGGGGAGTACTTC.

V usage is TRBV29-1 and J usage is TRBJ2-7; 8 bases fit TRBD2. The CDR3 consists of 13 residues. In germline, CDR1 is SQVTM, CDR2 ANQGSEA. With V trimmed by 6 bases and J by 0 bases, 4 bases remained unmatched. For the CDR3, the DNA is TGCAGCGTAGTACTAGCGGACTCCTACGAGCAGTACTTC. It yields the protein CSVVLADSYEQYF.

The J gene is TRBJ2-1, the V gene TRBV5-1, with 9 bases fitting TRBD2. V trimming: 3 bases; J trimming: 1 base; junction bases outside the gene matches: 5. The CDR3 consists of 16 residues. The germline V gene encodes CDR1 SGHRS and CDR2 YFSETQ. Here the CDR3 reads CASSYASGESYNEQFF. CDR3 sequence (DNA): TGCGCCAGCAGCTACGCTAGCGGGGAGTCCTACAATGAGCAGTTCTTC.

The rearrangement uses TRBV5-1 and TRBJ1-2, with D perhaps matching TRBD1 (6 bases). CDR3 length: 14 residues. V was cut by 4 bases and J by 4 bases, with 14 bases left in between. CDR1 and CDR2 from the germline V gene are SGHRS and YFSETQ. The CDR3: CASSMDRPRYGYTF. DNA for the CDR3: TGCGCCAGCAGCATGGACAGACCCCGCTATGGCTACACCTTC.

This clone came up once. The chain joins TRBV4-2 to TRBJ1-5; TRBD1 matches at 8 bases. Germline trimming cut 4 bases from V and 5 bases from J; bases unmatched to any gene: 10. Germline CDR1 LGHNA, CDR2 YNFKEQ. The CDR3 sequence is 16 residues long. The CDR3 DNA reads TGTGCCAGCAGCCGTAACCAGGGGGCTCCGGATCAGCCCCAGCATTTT. As protein: CASSRNQGAPDQPQHF.

In this sample, this clone turned up once. V is TRBV10-2 and J is TRBJ1-1; 10 bases match TRBD1. CDR1 and CDR2 from the germline V gene are WSHSY and SAAADI. CDR3 length equals 14 residues. V gave up 6 bases and J gave up 5 bases; unmatched junction bases: 6. The CDR3 coding sequence is TGCGCCAGCAGCCGCCGGGACAGGGGTACTGAAGCTTTCTTT. This gives the protein CASSRRDRGTEAFF.

This chain joins TRBV18 and TRBJ2-5; D possibly corresponds to TRBD1 (6 bases). V lost 0 bases and J lost 5, with 7 bases in between. CDR1 is KGHSH, CDR2 LQKENI, per germline. The CDR3 loop spans 13 amino acids. The CDR3 reads CASSPPGAETQYF. The CDR3 nucleotides are TGTGCCAGCTCACCACCGGGGGCGGAGACCCAGTACTTC.

The J gene is TRBJ2-5, the V gene TRBV4-1, with D perhaps matching TRBD2 (5 bases). Judging by the DNA end, TRBJ2-7 fits better; the J call may be wrong. The germline V gene encodes CDR1 MGHRA and CDR2 YSYEKL. The CDR3 totals 15 residues. This chain's CDR3 is CASSPGYGDSYEQYF. The CDR3 nucleotides read TGCGCCAGCAGCCCGGGGTACGGGGACTCCTACGAGCAGTACTTC.

V gene TRBV15 combines with J gene TRBJ2-5; D is perhaps TRBD1 or TRBD2 (5 bases each). The end of the DNA aligns better with TRBJ2-7, so the J call may be wrong. CDR3 length: 17 residues. The V gene's germline CDR1 is LNHNV and CDR2 YYDKDF (reference sequence). In nucleotides, the CDR3 is TGTGCCACCAGCAGAGCCACCGGGACGGCCTATGAGTACGAGCAGTACTTC. Residues: CATSRATGTAYEYEQYF.

This chain connects TRBV1 to TRBJ2-4; the tabulated D call, TRBD1, remains unverified against the DNA. TRBV1 is described as a pseudogene. The CDR3 has 16 residues. The CDR3 nucleotides read TGCACCAGCAGCCAACCGACAAAAAGGGCCAAAAACATTCAGTACTTC. Its translation: CTSSQPTKRAKNIQYF.

The chain has TRBV18 and TRBJ2-7; 8 bases are shared with TRBD1. J gave up 4 bases and V 6 bases, and 17 bases lay outside the gene matches. CDR3 length equals 17 residues. Germline V gene lookup returns CDR1 KGHSH and CDR2 LQKENI. CDR3 coding DNA: TGTGCCAGCTCCCCTACCGGGACAGGAGTAGGGGTTTACGAGCAGTACTTC. Translated, it gives CASSPTGTGVGVYEQYF.

The V call is TRBV5-6, the J call TRBJ1-1, with D unresolved. The germline gives CDR1 SGHDT, CDR2 YYEEEE. V dropped 1 base and J dropped 4 bases, with 8 bases sitting between them. The CDR3 is 13 amino acids. The CDR3 spells CASSLNEGTEAFF. The CDR3 bases are TGTGCCAGCAGCTTGAATGAGGGCACTGAAGCTTTCTTT.

The chain recombines TRBV28 with TRBJ1-5; D not resolved. Looked up from germline, CDR1 is MDHEN and CDR2 is SYDVKM. The germline V and J ends were trimmed by 7 bases and 6 bases, with 7 bases remaining between them. The CDR3 is 11 amino acids. CDR3 residues: CASTSTQPQHF. Here the CDR3 DNA reads TGTGCCAGCACCTCTACTCAGCCCCAGCATTTT. The full variable domain, rest sourced from reference TRBV28 and TRBJ1-5, is DVKVTQSSRYLVKRTGEKVFLECVQDMDHENMFWYRQDPGLGLRLIYFSYDVKMKEKGDIPEGYSVSREKKERFSLILESASTNQTSMYLCASTSTQPQHFGDGTRLSIL.

V and J are TRBV4-1 and TRBJ2-2; tentative D call: TRBD1 (8 bases). The CDR3 is made up of 16 amino acids. Trimming removed 1 base at V and 3 bases at J, with 12 bases between. Looked up from germline, CDR1 is MGHRA and CDR2 is YSYEKL. DNA for the CDR3: TGCGCCAGCAGCCAAGGGACAGGGAGGGACACCGGGGAGCTGTTTTTT. Its translation is CASSQGTGRDTGELFF.